This TCR beta chain was found in a study of T cell responses to AZD1222 COVID-19 vaccine. CDR3 length: 16 amino acids. Germline V gives CDR1 SGHVS, CDR2 FNYEAQ. V shed 3 bases and J shed 3 bases, with 17 bases lying between them. Worth noting for this clone: Its antigen is unknown.

Study outcomes and limitations: White British ancestry dominated among donors, who included more females, and clonal diversity was possibly underestimated. Baseline antibody screening turned up just six seropositive AZD1222 recipients.

Sequencing used immunoSEQ multiplex PCR; TCRdb keeps in-frame clones, though not all of them. The sample contains 75,000 to 100,000 clones, around nine tenths of which appear only once. J is TRBJ1-1 and V is TRBV7-6; TRBD1 might be the D (6 bases). The TCR sequence derives from an adult in good health. The specimen comprised peripheral blood, sampled on day 0 of AZD1222 vaccination. The CDR3 protein is CASSFAGTGLDTEAFF. CDR3 in DNA: TGTGCCAGCAGCTTCGCCGGAACAGGGTTGGACACTGAAGCTTTCTTT.